Each of the 20 T cell receptor beta chains below was sequenced from the same sample in a study of tumor and adjacent non-tumor tissue in lung cancer. RNA was extracted from bulk tissue without any cell sorting. This non-tumor lung sample came from over 3 cm beyond the tumor edge. Three rounds of nested PCR, following a modified ARM-PCR protocol, produced the TCRbeta library. MiXCR was run by TCRdb on the multiplex PCR reads, yielding one entry per CDR3 protein. The sample records over 100,000 distinct CDR3 sequences, about 64% being singletons. The sequenced sample consisted of distant non-tumor lung tissue. Receptor source: a man in his 60s with non-small cell lung cancer.

With respect to this clonotype: At one end the junction does not follow the germline gene, possibly because of a read error. This sequence joins TRBV6-6 and TRBJ1-4, with 8 bases matching TRBD1. The CDR3 sequence is 16 residues long. The germline V gene encodes CDR1 MNHNY and CDR2 SVGAGI (reference sequence). CDR3 amino acids: CAGSNYQGAANEKLFF. DNA for the CDR3: TGCGCCGGCAGTAACTACCAGGGGGCGGCTAATGAAAAACTGTTTTTT.

This clonotype has at least ten counts. V usage is TRBV6-1 and J usage is TRBJ1-2; D remains ambiguous. Trimming left V 1 base short and J 4 bases short, with 4 bases between. CDR3 length: 12 amino acids. CDR1 and CDR2 from the germline V gene are MNHNS and SASEGT. CDR3 sequence: CASSEGSYGYTF. CDR3 nucleotide sequence: TGTGCCAGCAGTGAAGGAAGCTATGGCTACACCTTC.

This chain joins TRBV6-1 and TRBJ2-4; 7 bases map to TRBD1. The ends lost 7 bases at V and 9 bases at J; junction bases unmatched: 9. The CDR3 has 13 amino acids. Germline assignment: CDR1 MNHNS and CDR2 SASEGT. As DNA, the CDR3 is TGTGCCAGCATCGAAAGGGGGCAAAGCATTCAGTACTTC. Translating gives CASIERGQSIQYF.

This clonotype was counted only a few times. A much larger clone differs from this one at a single base, so this may be a read error. This chain connects TRBV5-6 to TRBJ2-3, with D uncertain. The J call may be in error: the DNA end matches TRBJ1-5 better. Germline V gene data show CDR1 as SGHDT and CDR2 as YYEEEE. This CDR3 comprises 15 residues. This chain's CDR3 is CASSWTSGLTDTQHF. The CDR3, as DNA: TGTGCCAGCAGCTGGACTAGCGGACTCACAGATACGCAGCATTTT.

With respect to this clonotype: Sequence at one end of the junction differs from germline and may be a read error. The gene calls are TRBV12-5 and TRBJ2-6; a weak D match, TRBD1 (5 bases). Looked up from germline, CDR1 is LGHNT and CDR2 is FRNRAP. This CDR3 contains 16 residues. CDR3 sequence reads: CVSGLVTGSGANVLTF. The CDR3 DNA is TGTGTTAGTGGTTTGGTTACAGGCTCTGGAGCCAACGTCCTGACTTTC.

For this clonotype: A much larger clone is a single base away; this may be a read error. This rearrangement joins TRBV4-1 to TRBJ1-2; D gene unclear. Looked up from germline, CDR1 is MGHRA and CDR2 is YSYEKL. This CDR3 region has 14 residues. The CDR3 spells CVSSQTDGSYGYTF. Here the CDR3 DNA reads TGCGTCAGCAGCCAAACCGACGGCTCCTATGGCTACACCTTC.

This sequence joins TRBV4-3 and TRBJ2-2; D unresolved. The CDR3 has 16 amino acids. With 1 base removed from V and 1 base from J, the gap between germline ends came to 10 bases. The germline CDR1 and CDR2 sequences are LGHNA and YSLEER. The CDR3 region is CASSQVLGGNTGELFF. The DNA for the CDR3 is TGCGCCAGCAGCCAAGTATTGGGCGGGAACACCGGGGAGCTGTTTTTT.

This clonotype was recorded once. This could be a read error, since a much larger clone is one nucleotide away. The V gene is TRBV7-8, the J gene TRBJ1-1, with 7 positions matching TRBD1. The length of the CDR3 is 14 residues. From germline, CDR1 is SGHVS and CDR2 FQNEAQ. V trimming: 5 bases; J trimming: 6 bases; junction bases outside the gene matches: 9. CDR3 in amino acids: CASSKEQGRSEAFF. The CDR3 DNA reads TGTGCCAGCAGCAAAGAACAGGGGCGGTCTGAAGCTTTCTTT.

Of note for this clonotype: Since no conserved phenylalanine or tryptophan closes the CDR3, a read error is the likely cause. The J gene is TRBJ1-2, the V gene TRBV29-1, with 9 bases matching TRBD1. Germline V gives CDR1 SQVTM, CDR2 ANQGSEA. The CDR3 is 15 amino acids. The CDR3 DNA sequence: TGCAGTGTTGACGACCGATACAGGGGGCTCTATGGGTACACCCTC. It translates to CSVDDRYRGLYGYTL.

With respect to this clonotype: With a much larger clone just one base away, this may be a read error. The V and J genes are TRBV5-4 and TRBJ1-1; tentatively, D is TRBD1 (6 bases). The CDR3 extends over 12 amino acids. Germline CDR1 SGHNT, CDR2 YYREEE (reference sequence). Trimming removed 3 bases from V and 8 bases from J, with 11 bases in between. The CDR3 is CASSSPRGEAFF. As DNA, the CDR3 is TGTGCCAGCAGCTCCCCCAGGGGCGAAGCTTTCTTT.

Of note for this clonotype: One base away lies a much larger clone, so this may be a sequencing read error. The chain recombines TRBV5-1 with TRBJ2-2, with 12 bases identical to TRBD2. This CDR3 is 17 amino acids long. Trimming took 2 bases from V and 1 from J; bases not matched to a gene: 3. Germline values: CDR1 SGHRS, CDR2 YFSETQ. Here the CDR3 reads CASSFTSGGLNTGELFF. CDR3 DNA: TGCGCCAGCAGCTTCACTAGCGGGGGGCTGAACACCGGGGAGCTGTTTTTT.

The chain uses TRBV20-1 and TRBJ2-7; the D is unclear. The CDR3 runs to 14 residues. Germline-derived CDR1 and CDR2 are DFQATT and SNEGSKA (reference sequence). The V gene lost 3 bases and the J gene lost 3 bases, with 15 bases spanning the gap. This CDR3 reads CSASDYKPNYEQYF. The CDR3, as DNA: TGCAGTGCTAGTGATTATAAGCCAAACTACGAGCAGTACTTC.

V gene TRBV12-3 or TRBV12-4 combines with J gene TRBJ1-4, with D uncertain. The length of the CDR3 is 12 residues. Trimming pared 6 bases from V and 16 bases from J, leaving 18 bases between. The CDR3, as DNA: TGTGCCAGCAGGAAGGAAGGAGAAGTACCGTTTTTT. Its translation is CASRKEGEVPFF.

In the case of this clonotype: Mismatch with germline at one junction end may stem from a read error. The V call is TRBV6-1, the J call TRBJ2-1, with D uncertain. The CDR3 has 13 residues. In germline, CDR1 is MNHNS, CDR2 SASEGT. CDR3 coding DNA: TGTGCCAACAGTGACCAACGATACAATGAGGAGTTCTTC. Translation gives CANSDQRYNEEFF.

The rearrangement joins TRBV6-2 or TRBV6-3 to TRBJ1-5; TRBD1 matches 7 bases. With V trimmed by 2 bases and J by 10 bases, 8 bases remained unmatched. The CDR3 runs 14 residues. Germline CDR1 reads MNHEY; CDR2 reads SVGEGT. The CDR3 loop reads CASSYTGQAYPQHF. The CDR3 nucleotides are TGTGCCAGCAGTTACACTGGACAGGCGTATCCCCAGCATTTT.

Turning to this clonotype: One base away lies a much larger clone, so this may be a sequencing read error. The chain recombines TRBV28 with TRBJ1-4, with a possible D match to TRBD1 (5 bases). Germline CDR1 MDHEN, CDR2 SYDVKM. Trimming pared 6 bases from V and 6 bases from J, leaving 14 bases between. The CDR3 extends over 14 amino acids. The CDR3 DNA sequence: TGTGCCAGCAGCCTAGCCGGGACGGATGAAAAACTGTTTTTT. It codes for CASSLAGTDEKLFF.

This clonotype was detected many times. The rearrangement links TRBV12-3 or TRBV12-4 to TRBJ1-2; a weak D match, TRBD1 (6 bases). CDR3 length: 13 residues. V was clipped by 4 bases and J by 2 bases, with 8 bases between them. CDR3 in amino acids: CASSYDRNYGYTF. The CDR3 DNA reads TGTGCCAGCAGTTACGACAGGAACTATGGCTACACCTTC.

This clonotype has a handful of counts. Because it lacks the conserved phenylalanine or tryptophan at the end, this CDR3 is likely a read error. The chain employs TRBV2 and TRBJ2-2; D is tentatively TRBD1 or TRBD2 (6 bases each). CDR1 and CDR2 (germline): SNHLY, FYNNEI. CDR3 length: 15 amino acids. The CDR3 region has the DNA TGTGCCTGCAGTGAGAGGGGGGTTGACACCGGGGAGCTGTTTTTA. It translates to CACSERGVDTGELFL.

Points on this clonotype: Since the CDR3 does not end with the conserved phenylalanine or tryptophan, this likely comes from a read error. The DNA is left out, because the CDR3 cannot be placed on it with certainty; the CDR3 is given as TCRdb lists it. V and J are TRBV6-1 and TRBJ2-1; TRBD2 is the table's D call, not checked against the DNA. The CDR3 adds up to 12 amino acids, both ends counted. CDR1 is MNHNS, CDR2 SASEGT, per germline. The CDR3 sequence: CASKLAGGIRFL.

This clonotype was picked up many times. The chain recombines TRBV25-1 with TRBJ1-2, with a tentative D call TRBD1 (6 bases). The CDR3 covers 17 residues. V was cut by 1 base and J by 2 bases, with 17 bases left in between. Per the germline V gene, CDR1 is MGHDK and CDR2 is SYGVNS. The CDR3 DNA reads TGTGCCAGCAGTGAATCCTCTTCACAGGGTGTAAACTATGGCTACACCTTC. This sequence encodes CASSESSSQGVNYGYTF.